The present T cell receptor beta chain was sequenced within a study of cytomegalovirus exposure and HLA in healthy donors. In the PCR, 60 Vbeta and 13 Jbeta primers were used. This table comes from immunoSEQ multiplex PCR, and its TCRdb copy is limited to in-frame clones, with some not included. The sample shows about 240,000 clones, approximately 80% of them seen only once. Study-wide findings and caveats: A later look showed TCR association rates differing by HLA locus, highest for DRB1 and lowest for HLA-C.

The CDR3 runs 15 residues. V lost 0 bases, J lost 10 bases, and 14 bases lay in between. Germline loops: CDR1 SGDLS, CDR2 YYNGEE. For this clone: Its target is not known.

The chain carries TRBV9 and TRBJ1-6; a weak D match, TRBD1 (5 bases). Sequencing was done on a sample of PBMCs. This sequence was found in a woman aged 60-70 years in good health and CMV-seropositive. In DNA, the CDR3 is TGTGCCAGCAGCGTAGACGGGGGTGCGCACTCACCCCTCCACTTT. Residues: CASSVDGGAHSPLHF.